The T cell receptor beta chain described here comes from a study of control samples from healthy donors and cancer patients. Repertoires were generated with immunoSEQ multiplex PCR, while TCRdb's copy carries only in-frame clones and drops some. The table lists around 68,000 clones, more than 80% of them singletons. Sequencing was performed on PBMCs. This TCR was recovered from a woman between 45 and 60 years old with lung cancer.

CDR3 bases: TGCAGCGTTGATGGGGGGGAGGATACGCAGTATTTT. This sequence encodes CSVDGGEDTQYF. The V call is TRBV29-1, the J call TRBJ2-3; TRBD2 aligns across 7 bases. The CDR3 has 12 residues. The V gene's germline CDR1 is SQVTM and CDR2 ANQGSEA. J gave up 6 bases and V 3 bases, and 3 bases lay outside the gene matches.